This T cell receptor (beta chain) was found in a study of T-cell reconstitution after alpha-beta-depleted transplantation in children. Broader study findings: Recipient T cells and thymic progenitors that survived were the source of the high TCRbeta diversity seen at day 60 in some patients. By one year post-transplant, T-cell counts and diversity largely arose from T cells that were newly produced. The origin of alpha-beta T cells about two months after transplant was reportedly several hundred expanded graft clones.

Preparing the TCRbeta library involved the use of unique molecular identifiers. Each CDR3 protein gets one entry after TCRdb re-called the PCR reads with MiXCR. The profile shows approximately 99,000 distinct CDR3 sequences, approximately 6.9% of them singletons. Trimming cost V 5 bases and J 5 bases; bases outside gene matches: 15. This CDR3 region has 18 residues. Germline V gives CDR1 SGHAT, CDR2 FQNNGV. This clonotype was detected ten times or more. Its antigen is currently unknown. This receptor was obtained from a male patient between 2 and 9 years old who had a stem cell transplant for acute lymphoblastic leukemia, so the T cells may come from the graft donor. The V gene is TRBV11-2, the J gene TRBJ2-3; 11 bases align to TRBD2. Specimen: PBMCs, mostly from graft donor cells, collected 360 days after TCRalphabeta/CD19-depleted stem cell transplant. CDR3: CASSLKSRSGGAEDTQYF. The CDR3 region has the DNA TGTGCCAGCAGCCTAAAGTCCCGTAGCGGGGGGGCCGAAGATACGCAGTATTTT.